These T cell receptor beta chains were read from a single sample in a study of tumor and adjacent non-tumor tissue in lung cancer. Each CDR3 protein is one row after TCRdb ran MiXCR on the multiplex PCR reads. The table has more than 85,000 distinct CDR3 sequences, less than 75% seen once. Material for sequencing was distant non-tumor lung tissue. These TCRs come from a young man with non-small cell lung cancer. CDR3s include the opening cysteine and the closing phenylalanine or tryptophan. D genes are given only for firm matches.

D gene	V gene	J gene	CDR3 protein
TRBD1	TRBV6-2/TRBV6-3	TRBJ1-1	CASRTTGEQAEAFF
NA	TRBV11-1	TRBJ2-5	CASSVDMYQETQYF
NA	TRBV6-1	TRBJ2-1	CASSEWFNEHFF
NA	TRBV6-6	TRBJ1-6	CASSAGQTNSPLHF
TRBD2	TRBV6-1	TRBJ2-7	CASTRIRLADEQYF
NA	TRBV11-2	TRBJ2-5	CASSLTTRETQYF
NA	TRBV10-1	TRBJ2-1	CARHLRETYNEQFF
TRBD1	TRBV24-1	TRBJ2-2	CATRQGAHTGELFF
NA	TRBV18	TRBJ1-2	CGSTPTMDGYTF
NA	TRBV6-6	TRBJ2-3	CASSYSESTDTQYF
NA	TRBV6-5	TRBJ2-1	CASSLMPRTYNEQSF
NA	TRBV20-1	TRBJ2-1	CSVTTGSCNEQFF
TRBD2	TRBV10-1	TRBJ2-2	CASSSGRGTGELFF
NA	TRBV20-1	TRBJ2-7	CSTLFPPSEQYF
NA	TRBV6-5	TRBJ2-7	CASSTGPPYEQYF
TRBD2	TRBV29-1	TRBJ2-2	CIVETSGRITGELFF
NA	TRBV6-5	TRBJ2-3	CASQCLGGTDTHYF
TRBD1	TRBV2	TRBJ2-5	CASRRDRAAETQYF
NA	TRBV20-1	TRBJ2-1	CSARRGPGNEQFF
NA	TRBV4-1	TRBJ2-2	CVSSQESGATGELFF
NA	TRBV11-3	TRBJ2-4	CASSFGSLIAKNIQYF
NA	TRBV24-1	TRBJ2-1	CATSDLQCEQFF
TRBD1	TRBV6-5	TRBJ1-6	CASSGRGQALNAPLHF
NA	TRBV20-1	TRBJ2-1	CSARVQREVNEQFF
TRBD2	TRBV6-6	TRBJ2-3	CASSTSGITDTQYF
NA	TRBV9	TRBJ2-7	CASSVATGNYEQYF
NA	TRBV4-1	TRBJ1-2	CASSQGDGRINYGYTF
TRBD2	TRBV6-5	TRBJ2-5	CATSVGTSAGETQYF
TRBD2	TRBV20-1	TRBJ2-3	CSAPGLAPGTQYF
TRBD1	TRBV6-5	TRBJ2-7	CASRPGQGAGEQYF
NA	TRBV29-1	TRBJ1-5	CSAQTGGQPQHF